This section outlines one T cell receptor (beta chain) sequence together with its context. This CDR3 contains 13 residues. Per the germline V gene, CDR1 is SQVTM and CDR2 is ANQGSEA. PCR was performed a second time for 7 to 11 cycles using a sample-barcoded 5' primer and a J-beta primer mix. TCRdb itself ran the 5' RACE reads through MiXCR, one entry per CDR3 protein. Altogether about 730,000 distinct CDR3 sequences are present, 43% being singletons, with the ten largest covering 20% to 25%. The entry originates in a study of blood T cells in healthy people across ages. The chain has TRBV29-1 and TRBJ2-7; TRBD2 agrees at 8 bases. The J call is doubtful: the DNA matches TRBJ2-5 better. This receptor was identified in a woman in her fifties or sixties in good health. Material: blood. The CDR3 loop is CSVRAGGGETQYF. Written as DNA, the CDR3 is TGCAGCGTGAGGGCGGGGGGCGGAGAGACCCAGTACTTC.